This T cell receptor beta chain originates from a study of cytomegalovirus exposure and HLA in healthy donors. Primers for the PCR totalled 60 Vbeta and 13 Jbeta. Per the original methods: In a later analysis, of roughly 83 million unique beta chains, 9 million to 11 million appeared in at least two donors. Clones were sequenced by immunoSEQ multiplex PCR, and TCRdb holds only the in-frame ones, with some missing. The V and J calls and clone size come from that table; D and trimming were worked out from the DNA. Here the sample spans about 93,000 clones, around 81% being singletons. About this clone: The antigen is undetermined.

Study-level findings and limits: In an earlier analysis, in roughly 600 donors, most V segments appeared productive either ~90% or ~30% of the time.

The sequenced material came from PBMCs. The TCR comes from a man in his thirties or forties in good health and CMV-seronegative.

As DNA, the CDR3 is TGCGCCATACTTAGCGGGGGCGTCGTAGATGGCACCTACGAGCAGTACTTC. It translates to CAILSGGVVDGTYEQYF. The V and J genes are TRBV23-1 and TRBJ2-7; TRBD2 matches at 9 bases. TRBV23-1 is an ORF for which the function is uncertain. The CDR3 loop spans 17 amino acids. The V and J ends lost 10 bases and 2 bases, in that order; junction bases with no gene match: 18.